This record covers a single T cell receptor (beta chain). Its antigen is not yet known. Base-call qualities are not available, and no considerably larger clone is one nucleotide away. Whole blood was collected in K2EDTA tubes by collaborating institutions according to the institutions' own protocols. For TCRbeta analysis, collaborators shipped samples as frozen whole blood, isolated PBMCs, or DNA extracted from either of those sample types. The immunoSEQ Assay, a bias-controlled multiplex PCR, was used to amplify TCRbeta CDR3 regions from genomic DNA. For the original study's pipeline: The number of nucleated cells in each sample was estimated from the amplification of reference gene primers within the assay. To quantify the absolute abundance of each unique TCRbeta CDR3 rearrangement, sequence reads were collapsed and filtered. For each sample, productive Simpson clonality was calculated as the square root of Simpson's diversity index over productive rearrangements. Sourced from immuneACCESS, this table was stored by TCRdb with only in-frame sequences that have V and J called. A share of the clones is absent; for the studies checked, an unresolved V gene accounts for under half, and the remainder has no known explanation. V and J calls and clone size come straight from that table; D and trimming were deduced from the DNA. For this sample there are 200,000 to 250,000 clones; 80% appear just once. Around 13% of the sample is taken by the ten largest.

This specimen belongs to a study of blood T cell repertoires in COVID-19 (dated by TCRdb to 2019 to 2021). Context from the whole study: Collaborator samples came from the United States, Italy and Spain and covered acute and convalescent phases of COVID-19. The samples were drawn from the first 160 participants of the ongoing ImmuneRACE study and from more than 1,000 subjects provided by 6 global collaborators. Sample metadata almost always included a de-identified subject ID, COVID-19 status, age in years and sex. The prospective study material was composed of cDNA or gDNA derived from T cells, B-cell-depleted T cells, or PBMCs. Where available, HLA class I and class II types were obtained from metadata supplied by the sample provider rather than from assay-based typing. The repertoires were made available in a free public database intended to serve as a resource for research on the immune response to SARS-CoV-2. Subjects who had been exposed to COVID-19, were actively infected with it, or had recovered from it provided the deeply sampled blood TCRbeta repertoires that made up the dataset.

What the authors observed across the whole study: How much clinical and demographic metadata was included differed by source and by participant, and the metadata was provided uncurated.

Cut back by 3 bases and 1 base, the V and J ends lie 8 bases apart. As encoded in the germline V gene, CDR1 is KGHDR while CDR2 is SFDVKD. The CDR3 goes from the cysteine to the phenylalanine over 15 residues. The kept DNA is CDR3 alone, 45 bases in frame from the first base. In this chain, TRBV24-1 is recombined with TRBJ2-2, with the D gene call left open. Specimen: peripheral blood. The clonotype originates from a human donor in a cohort sampled during active COVID-19. The CDR3 protein: CATSDPRKNTGELFF. The base sequence is TGTGCCACCAGTGATCCCAGGAAGAACACCGGGGAGCTGTTTTTT.